Presented here are 24 T cell receptor beta chains from one specimen sequenced in a study of cytomegalovirus exposure and HLA in healthy donors. Amplification used 60 Vbeta primers and 13 Jbeta primers. Clones were sequenced by immunoSEQ multiplex PCR, and TCRdb holds only the in-frame ones, with some missing. The data contain approximately 250,000 clones, approximately 78% of them seen just once; the ten biggest clones take up around 0.44%. The sequencing input was PBMCs. These receptors were obtained from a boy younger than 18 in good health and CMV-seronegative.

The chain couples TRBV19 to TRBJ1-1; TRBD1 agrees at 7 bases. CDR1 LNHDA and CDR2 SQIVND come from the germline V gene (reference sequence). The CDR3 runs 13 residues. Unmatched junction bases numbered 9, after V lost 7 bases and J lost 7 bases. The DNA for the CDR3 is TGTGCCAGTAACCCCGTACCAGGGGGTGAAGCTTTCTTT. This encodes CASNPVPGGEAFF.

The genes are TRBV2 and TRBJ2-7, with a tentative D call TRBD2 (5 bases). The CDR3 extends over 14 amino acids. Germline-derived CDR1 and CDR2 are SNHLY and FYNNEI. V shed 5 bases and J shed 1 base, with 12 bases lying between them. The CDR3 here is CASSTVRTSYEQYF. The CDR3 DNA follows: TGTGCCAGCAGTACAGTAAGGACTTCCTACGAGCAGTACTTC.

CDR3 in amino acids: CASSVRLDPTSGEQFF. The CDR3 bases are TGTGCCAGCAGCGTGAGACTGGATCCGACCTCCGGTGAGCAGTTCTTC. This chain joins TRBV7-9 and TRBJ2-1, with D uncertain. CDR1 is SEHNR and CDR2 is FQNEAQ in the germline V gene (reference sequence). V was shortened by 5 bases and J by 9 bases, with 23 bases between the two germline ends. CDR3 length: 16 amino acids.

This sequence joins TRBV5-4 and TRBJ2-7, with a possible D match to TRBD2 (5 bases). The germline gives CDR1 SGHNT, CDR2 YYREEE (reference sequence). This CDR3 is 16 amino acids long. V was cut by 0 bases and J by 2 bases, with 15 bases left in between. The CDR3 loop reads CASSLDRTLSTYEQYF. The CDR3 DNA is TGTGCCAGCAGCTTGGACCGGACTCTGTCAACCTACGAGCAGTACTTC.

Notes on this clone: The identical CDR3 is also encoded by other nucleotide sequences in the sample. The chain couples TRBV19 to TRBJ2-5; D remains unclear. CDR1 and CDR2 from the germline V gene are LNHDA and SQIVND (reference sequence). The germline V and J ends were trimmed by 1 base and 5 bases, with 2 bases remaining between them. This CDR3 region has 11 residues. The CDR3 DNA reads as TGTGCCAGTAGTATAGCGGAGACCCAGTACTTC. Encoded protein: CASSIAETQYF.

The chain carries TRBV12-5 and TRBJ2-1, with 7 bases aligning to TRBD1. Looked up from germline, CDR1 is LGHNT and CDR2 is FRNRAP. This CDR3 has 13 residues. Germline trimming cut 3 bases from V and 13 bases from J; bases unmatched to any gene: 9. The CDR3 nucleotides are TGTGCTAGTGGTTTCCGGATACAGGGGAGTCAGTTCTTC. Protein: CASGFRIQGSQFF.

The V call is TRBV11-3, the J call TRBJ1-1; TRBD1 agrees at 8 bases. This CDR3 contains 17 residues. V dropped 3 bases and J dropped 6; count of bases not matched to a gene: 15. Germline V lookup: CDR1 SGHNT, CDR2 YENEEA. The CDR3 here is CASSFALSQGAYAEAFF. Here the CDR3 DNA reads TGTGCCAGCAGCTTTGCCTTGTCTCAGGGGGCGTACGCTGAAGCTTTCTTT.

V is TRBV7-2 and J is TRBJ1-2; tentatively, D is TRBD1 (6 bases). The V gene lost 5 bases and the J gene lost 2 bases, with 15 bases spanning the gap. Germline CDR1 is SGHTA and CDR2 is FQGNSA. This CDR3 spans 15 amino acids. In DNA form, the CDR3 reads TGTGCCAGCAGCCGTAGACAGGCCGACAACTATGGCTACACCTTC. Its protein is CASSRRQADNYGYTF.

This sequence joins TRBV5-6 and TRBJ2-7; a weak D match, TRBD1 (6 bases). V was shortened by 0 bases and J by 0 bases, with 10 bases between the two germline ends. CDR1 is SGHDT and CDR2 is YYEEEE in the germline V gene. The CDR3 runs to 15 residues. The CDR3 spells CASSLGPQGSYEQYF. Written as DNA, the CDR3 is TGTGCCAGCAGCTTGGGTCCACAGGGCTCCTACGAGCAGTACTTC.

V is TRBV2 and J is TRBJ2-2; 12 bases line up with TRBD2. The CDR3 loop spans 15 amino acids. J was trimmed by 5 bases and V by 3 bases; bases with no gene match: 1. Germline V gene sequence: CDR1 SNHLY, CDR2 FYNNEI. The CDR3 spells CASSELAGGTGELFF. For the CDR3, the DNA is TGTGCCAGCAGTGAGCTAGCGGGAGGGACCGGGGAGCTGTTTTTT.

The rearrangement joins TRBV14 to TRBJ1-1; D remains ambiguous. Germline CDR1 SGHDN, CDR2 FVKESK. This CDR3 comprises 15 residues. The V end lost 1 base, the J end lost 3 bases, and 12 bases lay between the germline ends. Here the CDR3 DNA reads TGTGCCAGCAGCCAAGGCTTGGGCCGAGACACTGAAGCTTTCTTT. This gives the protein CASSQGLGRDTEAFF.

The rearrangement joins TRBV7-9 to TRBJ1-4, with 7 bases identical to TRBD1. The CDR3 runs to 15 residues. V lost 4 bases and J lost 4; bases outside the gene matches: 6. The V gene's germline CDR1 is SEHNR and CDR2 FQNEAQ (reference sequence). The CDR3 nucleotides are TGTGCCAGCAGCTCAGAGGGACAGCATAATGAAAAACTGTTTTTT. This translates into CASSSEGQHNEKLFF.

The CDR3 here is CASRPLRIMVDSNYEQYF. For the CDR3, the DNA is TGTGCCAGCAGACCCCTAAGGATTATGGTGGACAGCAATTACGAGCAGTACTTC. The genes are TRBV5-6 and TRBJ2-7, with D perhaps TRBD1 (6 bases). The CDR3 is 18 amino acids. The germline gives CDR1 SGHDT, CDR2 YYEEEE. V was pared by 5 bases and J by 4 bases, with 28 bases between.

This clone was counted once. V and J are TRBV30 and TRBJ2-7; 7 positions agree with TRBD1. The ends lost 0 bases at V and 4 bases at J; junction bases unmatched: 3. CDR3 length: 13 residues. Per the germline V gene, CDR1 is GTSNPN and CDR2 is SVGIG (reference sequence). In DNA form, the CDR3 reads TGTGCCTGGAGTGTACAGGGGCGTTACGAGCAGTACTTC. Its translation is CAWSVQGRYEQYF. Using reference TRBV30 and TRBJ2-7 for the parts outside the CDR3, the full variable domain is SQTIHQWPATLVQPVGSPLSLECTVEGTSNPNLYWYRQAAGRGLQLLFYSVGIGQISSEVPQNLSASRPQDRQFILSSKKLLLSDSGFYLCAWSVQGRYEQYFGPGTRLTVT.

The rearrangement links TRBV9 to TRBJ1-4; tentative D call: TRBD1 (5 bases). Deletions cut 4 bases from V and 4 bases from J, with 14 bases between. Germline V gene data show CDR1 as SGDLS and CDR2 as YYNGEE. The CDR3 sequence is 15 residues long. CDR3 coding DNA: TGTGCCAGCAGCCCAACGACAGCACTTAATGAAAAACTGTTTTTT. Its translation is CASSPTTALNEKLFF.

This clone has only a few counts. The chain recombines TRBV11-3 with TRBJ2-1, with TRBD2 identical over 10 bases. This CDR3 has 16 amino acids. V lost 3 bases to trimming and J lost 3 bases; unmatched junction nucleotides: 5. Germline V gives CDR1 SGHNT, CDR2 YENEEA. For the CDR3, the DNA is TGTGCCAGCAGCTTCTCCGGGACTAGCGACTACAATGAGCAGTTCTTC. This codes for CASSFSGTSDYNEQFF.

J is TRBJ2-1 and V is TRBV2, with D perhaps TRBD2 (6 bases). V dropped 6 bases and J dropped 1 base, with 10 bases sitting between them. The CDR3 sequence is 14 residues long. Per germline, CDR1 SNHLY and CDR2 FYNNEI. The CDR3 loop reads CASRGSGSYNEQFF. The CDR3 nucleotides read TGTGCCAGCAGGGGAAGCGGGTCCTACAATGAGCAGTTCTTC.

The chain carries TRBV4-1 and TRBJ2-5; TRBD1 matches 7 bases. Trimming cost V 0 bases and J 2 bases; bases outside gene matches: 6. This CDR3 has 16 amino acids. The germline CDR1 and CDR2 sequences are MGHRA and YSYEKL. This CDR3 is CASSQDRGPRQETQYF. The CDR3 DNA reads as TGCGCCAGCAGCCAAGATAGGGGGCCACGGCAAGAGACCCAGTACTTC.

The chain is built from TRBV18 and TRBJ2-7; 7 positions match TRBD1. CDR3 length equals 15 residues. Unmatched junction bases numbered 5, after V lost 3 bases and J lost 0 bases. Germline V lookup: CDR1 KGHSH, CDR2 LQKENI. In DNA form, the CDR3 reads TGTGCCAGCTCACCCCCGGGACAGAGCTCCTACGAGCAGTACTTC. Translating it yields CASSPPGQSSYEQYF. Looking up the rest from reference TRBV18 and TRBJ2-7 gives the full variable domain: NAGVMQNPRHLVRRRGQEARLRCSPMKGHSHVYWYRQLPEEGLKFMVYLQKENIIDESGMPKERFSAEFPKEGPSILRIQQVVRGDSAAYFCASSPPGQSSYEQYFGPGTRLTVT.

This clone was picked up one time. The chain carries TRBV2 and TRBJ1-5; 10 bases are shared with TRBD1. The CDR3 covers 15 residues. V trimming: 6 bases; J trimming: 7 bases; junction bases outside the gene matches: 9. Germline V gene data show CDR1 as SNHLY and CDR2 as FYNNEI. CDR3: CASSTDRGVGQPQHF. In DNA form, the CDR3 reads TGTGCCAGCAGCACGGACAGGGGGGTAGGGCAGCCCCAGCATTTT.

This chain uses TRBV9 with TRBJ2-1, with a tentative D call TRBD2 (7 bases). V was cut by 4 bases and J by 0 bases, with 17 bases left in between. This CDR3 spans 17 amino acids. Germline CDR1 SGDLS, CDR2 YYNGEE. CDR3 residues: CASSPAGGARSYNEQFF. The CDR3 DNA is TGTGCCAGCAGCCCCGCTGGGGGGGCCCGCTCCTACAATGAGCAGTTCTTC.

The chain has TRBV25-1 and TRBJ1-1; TRBD1 matches 9 bases. This CDR3 contains 15 residues. CDR1 and CDR2 (germline): MGHDK, SYGVNS. V lost 6 bases, J lost 8 bases, and 13 bases stayed unmatched. The CDR3 DNA reads TGTGCCAGCAGACTTACCGGAACAGGGGGCCGAGAAGCTTTCTTT. Translation: CASRLTGTGGREAFF.

V is TRBV6-1 and J is TRBJ2-1; D remains ambiguous. Trimming pared 7 bases from V and 4 bases from J, leaving 17 bases between. Looked up from germline, CDR1 is MNHNS and CDR2 is SASEGT. This CDR3 is built from 15 residues. The CDR3 here is CASTARLLIYNEQFF. In nucleotides, the CDR3 is TGTGCCAGCACCGCGAGATTACTAATTTACAATGAGCAGTTCTTC.

This clone has just a few counts. V gene TRBV7-9 combines with J gene TRBJ2-7; 7 bases agree with TRBD1. Trimming cost V 4 bases and J 1 base; bases outside gene matches: 7. The CDR3 length is 15 residues. Germline V CDR1 and CDR2: SEHNR, FQNEAQ (reference sequence). In nucleotides, the CDR3 is TGTGCCAGCAGCTACGGGACAGCACCTTCCTACGAGCAGTACTTC. Protein: CASSYGTAPSYEQYF.